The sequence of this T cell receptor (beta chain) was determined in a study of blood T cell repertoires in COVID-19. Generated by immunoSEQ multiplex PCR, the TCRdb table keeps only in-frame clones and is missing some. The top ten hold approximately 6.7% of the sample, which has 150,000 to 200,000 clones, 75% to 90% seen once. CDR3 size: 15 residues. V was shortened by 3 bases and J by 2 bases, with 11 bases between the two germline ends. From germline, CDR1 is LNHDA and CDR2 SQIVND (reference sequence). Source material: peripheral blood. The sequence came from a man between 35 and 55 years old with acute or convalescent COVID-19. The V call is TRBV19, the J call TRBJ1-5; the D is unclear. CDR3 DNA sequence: TGTGCCAGTAGTATCTACCCCGGTGGCAATCAGCCCCAGCATTTT. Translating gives CASSIYPGGNQPQHF.